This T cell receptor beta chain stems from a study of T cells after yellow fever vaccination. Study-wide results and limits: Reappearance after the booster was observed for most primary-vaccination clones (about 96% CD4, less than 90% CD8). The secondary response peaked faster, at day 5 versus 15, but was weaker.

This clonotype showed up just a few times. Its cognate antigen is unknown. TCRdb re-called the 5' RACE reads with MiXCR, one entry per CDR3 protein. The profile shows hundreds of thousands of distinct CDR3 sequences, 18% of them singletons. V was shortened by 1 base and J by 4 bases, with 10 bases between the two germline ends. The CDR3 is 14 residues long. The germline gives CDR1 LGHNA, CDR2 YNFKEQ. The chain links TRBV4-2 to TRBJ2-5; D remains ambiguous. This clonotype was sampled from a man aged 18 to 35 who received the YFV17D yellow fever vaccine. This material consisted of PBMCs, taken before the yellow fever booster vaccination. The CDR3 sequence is CASSQVIGRETQYF. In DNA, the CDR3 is TGTGCCAGCAGCCAAGTTATAGGGCGAGAGACCCAGTACTTC.